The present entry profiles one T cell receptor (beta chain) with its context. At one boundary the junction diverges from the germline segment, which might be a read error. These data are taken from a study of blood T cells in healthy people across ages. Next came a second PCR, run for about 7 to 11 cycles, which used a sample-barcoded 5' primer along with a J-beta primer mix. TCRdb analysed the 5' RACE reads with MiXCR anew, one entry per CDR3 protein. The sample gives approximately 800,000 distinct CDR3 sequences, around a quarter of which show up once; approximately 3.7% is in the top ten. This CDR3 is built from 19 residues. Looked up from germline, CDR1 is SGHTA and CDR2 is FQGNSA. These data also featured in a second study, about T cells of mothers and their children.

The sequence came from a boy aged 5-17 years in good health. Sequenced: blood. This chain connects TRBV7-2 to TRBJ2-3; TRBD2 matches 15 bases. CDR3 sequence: CASSPGWTSGRALADTQYF. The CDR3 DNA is TGTGCCAGCAGCCCAGGCTGGACTAGCGGGAGGGCCCTGGCAGATACCCAGTATTTT.